The text below deals with one T cell receptor (beta chain). Only in-frame clones appear in the TCRdb table, and some are missing; sequencing was by immunoSEQ multiplex PCR. The table has just under 300,000 clones, around 87% seen once. CDR1 and CDR2 from the germline V gene are MDHEN and SYDVKM. V was clipped by 5 bases and J by 1 base; unmatched bases: 7. The CDR3 runs 16 residues. The data were obtained in a study of blood T cell repertoires in COVID-19. Looking at the study overall: Samples came from the United States, Italy and Spain, spanning acute and convalescent COVID-19.

Material: peripheral blood. The rearrangement links TRBV28 to TRBJ2-3; TRBD1 aligns across 9 bases. The sequence was obtained from a man aged 70-80 years with acute or convalescent COVID-19. The CDR3 sequence: CASSIGTGYGTDTQYF. In nucleotides, the CDR3 is TGTGCCAGCAGTATCGGGACAGGGTACGGCACAGATACGCAGTATTTT.